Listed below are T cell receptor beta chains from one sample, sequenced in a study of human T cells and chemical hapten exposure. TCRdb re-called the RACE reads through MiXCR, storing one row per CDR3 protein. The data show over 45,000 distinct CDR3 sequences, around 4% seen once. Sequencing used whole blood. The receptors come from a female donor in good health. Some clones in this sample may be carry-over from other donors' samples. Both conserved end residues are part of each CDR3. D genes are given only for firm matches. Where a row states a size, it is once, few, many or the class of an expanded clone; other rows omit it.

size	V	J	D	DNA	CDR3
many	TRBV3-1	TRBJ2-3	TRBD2	TGTGCCAGCAGCCCGGGACTAATAACAGATACGCAGTATTTT	CASSPGLITDTQYF
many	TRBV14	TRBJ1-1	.	TGTGCCAGCAGCCAAGTGTTTGGATCAGTTAACACTGAAGCTTTCTTT	CASSQVFGSVNTEAFF
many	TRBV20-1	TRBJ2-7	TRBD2	TGCAGTGCTAGAGGGCTAGCGGGGGGAACCTACGAGCAGTACTTC	CSARGLAGGTYEQYF
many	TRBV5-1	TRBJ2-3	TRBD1	TGCGCCAGACGACGGGACAGGGGAACAGATACGCAGTATTTT	CARRRDRGTDTQYF
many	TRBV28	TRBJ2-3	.	TGTGCCAGCCTGACGGGGCACAGTACGCAGTATTTT	CASLTGHSTQYF
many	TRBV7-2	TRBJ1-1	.	TGTGCCAGCAGACAGGGTTTGGGAACTGAAGCTTTCTTT	CASRQGLGTEAFF
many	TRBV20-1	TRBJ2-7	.	TGCAGTGCTACAGGGATCTCCTACGAGCAGTACTTC	CSATGISYEQYF
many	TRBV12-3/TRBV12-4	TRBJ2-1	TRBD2	TGTGCCAGCAGTGGGGGACTAGCGGGGGGGAGGTTCTTC	CASSGGLAGGRFF
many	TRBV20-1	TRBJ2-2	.	TGCAGTGCTATGGGGCGGGAAACGAACACCGGGGAGCTGTTTTTT	CSAMGRETNTGELFF
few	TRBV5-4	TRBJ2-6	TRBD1	TGTGCCAGCAGGTCTCGGGACAGGGACTCTGGGGCCAACGTCCTGACTTTC	CASRSRDRDSGANVLTF
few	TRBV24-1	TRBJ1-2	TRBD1	TGTGCCACCAGTCTATCCGGGACAGACTATGGCTACACCTTC	CATSLSGTDYGYTF
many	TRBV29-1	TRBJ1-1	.	TGCAGCGTTGACAGGGGCCGGAGCACTGAAGCTTTCTTT	CSVDRGRSTEAFF
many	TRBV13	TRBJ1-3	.	TGTGCCAGCAGCTTAGGGACTAATGGAAACACCATATATTTT	CASSLGTNGNTIYF
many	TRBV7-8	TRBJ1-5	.	TGTGCCAGCAGCTTATCCCCTTCTGTATTGGCCAATCAGCCCCAGCATTTT	CASSLSPSVLANQPQHF
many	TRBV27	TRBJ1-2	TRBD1	TGTGCCAGCAGGGGGACAGGGCCACTCTATGGCTACACCTTC	CASRGTGPLYGYTF
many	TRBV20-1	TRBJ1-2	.	TGCAGTGCCGCCGGGAGGTATGGCTACACCTTC	CSAAGRYGYTF
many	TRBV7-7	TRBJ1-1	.	TGTGCTAGCAGCCCGAACAGGGTTTCCCCAAACACTGAAGCTTTCTTT	CASSPNRVSPNTEAFF
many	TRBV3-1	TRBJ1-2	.	TGTGCCAGCAGCCAAGTCCGGGGCGGCTATGGCTACACCTTC	CASSQVRGGYGYTF
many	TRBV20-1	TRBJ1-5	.	TGCAGTGCTTCGGGCCAGTCGTCCCAGCATTTT	CSASGQSSQHF
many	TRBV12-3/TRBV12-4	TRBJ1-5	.	TGTGCCAGCACTGATGGGGGCAATCAGCCCCAGCATTTT	CASTDGGNQPQHF
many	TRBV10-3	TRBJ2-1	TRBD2	TGTGCCATCAGTGACGTAATTAGCGGGGGCTCCGATGAGCAGTTCTTC	CAISDVISGGSDEQFF
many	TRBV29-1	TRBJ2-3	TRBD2	TGCAGCGTTGGCGACGGGCGGGGGGTGTCGTCAGATACGCAGTATTTT	CSVGDGRGVSSDTQYF
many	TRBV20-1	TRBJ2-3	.	TGCAGTGCTAGACAGGGGGGGGGCACAGATACGCAGTATTTT	CSARQGGGTDTQYF
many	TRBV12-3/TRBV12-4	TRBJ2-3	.	TGTGCCAGCAGTCCCTGGGACACTATGAGCACAGATACGCAGTATTTT	CASSPWDTMSTDTQYF
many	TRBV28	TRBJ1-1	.	TGTGCCAGCAGCTTCCTCTCAGACCCGTTTGAAGCTTTCTTT	CASSFLSDPFEAFF
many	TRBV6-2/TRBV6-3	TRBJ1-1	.	TGTGCCAGCAGTTCCATCCTGGTCGGAGGGAACACTGAAGCTTTCTTT	CASSSILVGGNTEAFF
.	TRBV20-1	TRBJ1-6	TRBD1	TGCAGTGCTAGAGTGCGACAGGGGTATAATTCACCCCTCCACTTT	CSARVRQGYNSPLHF
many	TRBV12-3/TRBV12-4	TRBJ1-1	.	TGTGCCAGCAGTTCACAGGGACTCGTTCCGAACACTGAAGCTTTCTTT	CASSSQGLVPNTEAFF
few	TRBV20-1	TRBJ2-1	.	TGCAGTGCTAGAGGAAGCCGGCCCGGGGGCCTATACAATGAGCAGTTCTTC	CSARGSRPGGLYNEQFF
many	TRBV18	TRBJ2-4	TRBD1	TGTGCCAGCTCCCCCGGGACAGGGGGAGACATTCAGTACTTC	CASSPGTGGDIQYF
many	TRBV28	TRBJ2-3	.	TGTGCCAGCAGTTCCCAAGGAGGGCCCACAGATACGCAGTATTTT	CASSSQGGPTDTQYF
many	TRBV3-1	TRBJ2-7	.	TGTGCCAGCAGCCAAGGCCCCGAGTTCTGGTACGAGCAGTACTTC	CASSQGPEFWYEQYF
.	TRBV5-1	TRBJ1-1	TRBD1	TGCGCCAGCAGCTTACCGGGACAGCGTGAAGCTTTCTTT	CASSLPGQREAFF
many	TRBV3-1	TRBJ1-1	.	TGTGCCAGCAGCCAAGCTACGGGGGTCCAGCGATTGGCTTTCTTT	CASSQATGVQRLAFF
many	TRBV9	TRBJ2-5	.	TGTGCCAGCAGCGCATCTTACGGCGAGACCCAGTACTTC	CASSASYGETQYF
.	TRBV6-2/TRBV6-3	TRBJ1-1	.	TGTGCCAGCAGATGGAACACTGAAGCTTTCTTT	CASRWNTEAFF
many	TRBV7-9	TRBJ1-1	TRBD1	TGTGCCAGCAGCCCGACAGGGGCGGGGGCTGAAGCTTTCTTT	CASSPTGAGAEAFF
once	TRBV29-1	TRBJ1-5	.	TGCAGCGTTGCCCCCGCGGGGGACGACCAGCCCCAGCATTTT	CSVAPAGDDQPQHF
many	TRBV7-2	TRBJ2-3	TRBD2	TGTGCCAGCAGCTCAATAGCGGGCGTCTACACAGATACGCAGTATTTT	CASSSIAGVYTDTQYF
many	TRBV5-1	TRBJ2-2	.	TGCGCCAGCAGCGATGGCAGGACACGAACCGGGGAGCTGTTTTTT	CASSDGRTRTGELFF